This passage covers 10 T cell receptor beta chains from one sample sequenced in a study of blood T cell repertoires in COVID-19. TCRdb's table, derived via immunoSEQ multiplex PCR, lists solely in-frame clones and lacks some. The sample consists of about 210,000 clones, around four fifths of them appearing once. The sequenced sample was peripheral blood. These receptors came from a woman aged 40 to 49 with active or convalescent COVID-19.

This clone was recorded once. This chain uses TRBV6-1 with TRBJ2-5; 8 positions match TRBD1. CDR3 size: 14 residues. The trim removed 3 bases at V and 4 bases at J, leaving 4 bases unmatched. Germline CDR1 and CDR2: MNHNS and SASEGT. The CDR3 DNA reads TGTGCCAGCAGTGAGCAGGGGGCAGGAGAGACCCAGTACTTC. This sequence encodes CASSEQGAGETQYF.

This chain links TRBV28 with TRBJ1-5, with a possible D match to TRBD1 (6 bases). The CDR3 loop spans 13 amino acids. The germline V and J ends were trimmed by 8 bases and 7 bases, with 15 bases remaining between them. Per the germline V gene, CDR1 is MDHEN and CDR2 is SYDVKM. CDR3 residues: CASVGWDNQPQHF. The CDR3 nucleotides read TGTGCCAGCGTTGGCTGGGACAACCAGCCCCAGCATTTT.

J is TRBJ1-6 and V is TRBV27; 8 bases are a match to TRBD1. V shed 1 base and J 7 bases; nucleotides not matched to a gene: 12. CDR1 and CDR2 from the germline V gene are MNHEY and SMNVEV (reference sequence). This CDR3 region has 18 residues. The CDR3 DNA follows: TGTGCCAGCAGTTTATTCCCTCGACAGGGGTATTTGAATTCACCCCTCCACTTT. It codes for CASSLFPRQGYLNSPLHF.

This clone was recorded a few times. The rearrangement joins TRBV3-1 (or the pseudogene TRBV3-2) to TRBJ1-2; 7 bases map to TRBD1. Germline assignment: CDR1 LGHDT and CDR2 YNNKEL (reference sequence). V was clipped by 4 bases and J by 5 bases; unmatched bases: 10. The CDR3 length is 15 residues. The CDR3 region is CASSRDAQGSYGYTF. The DNA of the CDR3 is TGTGCCAGCAGCCGGGACGCACAGGGGTCTTATGGCTACACCTTC.

The chain recombines TRBV14 with TRBJ2-5, with D possibly TRBD1 on 7 matching bases. The CDR3 covers 17 residues. The V gene's germline CDR1 is SGHDN and CDR2 FVKESK. The V end lost 3 bases, the J end lost 0 bases, and 17 bases lay between the germline ends. The CDR3 nucleotides read TGTGCCAGCAGCCATCCCGGAGGGGGCTTGTACCAAGAGACCCAGTACTTC. As protein: CASSHPGGGLYQETQYF.

This clone appeared a single time. V gene TRBV19 combines with J gene TRBJ2-3; 11 bases are a match to TRBD2. CDR1 is LNHDA, CDR2 SQIVND, per germline (reference sequence). V trimming: 4 bases; J trimming: 0 bases; junction bases outside the gene matches: 9. This CDR3 is 18 amino acids long. The CDR3 coding sequence is TGTGCCAGTAGTAGGTCTAGCGGGGGGTCCCTAAGCACAGATACGCAGTATTTT. Protein sequence: CASSRSSGGSLSTDTQYF.

This clone was counted once. The CDR3 sequence: CASSLVFSSGELFF. The CDR3 DNA sequence: TGTGCCAGCAGCTTGGTCTTCTCGTCCGGGGAGCTGTTTTTT. The chain has TRBV5-6 and TRBJ2-2; D gene ambiguous. The V and J ends lost 0 bases and 6 bases respectively, with 9 bases between them. Germline CDR1 SGHDT, CDR2 YYEEEE. The CDR3 is 14 residues long.

This rearrangement joins TRBV4-2 to TRBJ1-2, with D hard to call. Germline assignment: CDR1 LGHNA and CDR2 YNFKEQ. Trimming took 1 base from V and 3 from J, leaving 15 bases between them. This CDR3 is built from 16 residues. DNA for the CDR3: TGTGCCAGCAGCCAAGCGGGAGAGGTTTTGGACTATGGCTACACCTTC. Amino acids: CASSQAGEVLDYGYTF.

This chain connects TRBV27 to TRBJ2-2, with D perhaps TRBD2 (5 bases). V was clipped by 7 bases and J by 0 bases, with 9 bases between them. Germline loops: CDR1 MNHEY, CDR2 SMNVEV (reference sequence). The CDR3 loop spans 14 amino acids. CDR3 loop: CASTLGSNTGELFF. The CDR3 nucleotides read TGTGCCAGCACACTAGGTTCGAACACCGGGGAGCTGTTTTTT.

The CDR3 region is CASSESRDTQYF. In nucleotides, the CDR3 is TGTGCCAGCAGTGAGTCGCGGGATACGCAGTATTTT. The genes are TRBV25-1 and TRBJ2-3; no reliable D call. The CDR3 has 12 amino acids. Germline V lookup: CDR1 MGHDK, CDR2 SYGVNS. V was cut by 3 bases and J by 6 bases, with 7 bases left in between.